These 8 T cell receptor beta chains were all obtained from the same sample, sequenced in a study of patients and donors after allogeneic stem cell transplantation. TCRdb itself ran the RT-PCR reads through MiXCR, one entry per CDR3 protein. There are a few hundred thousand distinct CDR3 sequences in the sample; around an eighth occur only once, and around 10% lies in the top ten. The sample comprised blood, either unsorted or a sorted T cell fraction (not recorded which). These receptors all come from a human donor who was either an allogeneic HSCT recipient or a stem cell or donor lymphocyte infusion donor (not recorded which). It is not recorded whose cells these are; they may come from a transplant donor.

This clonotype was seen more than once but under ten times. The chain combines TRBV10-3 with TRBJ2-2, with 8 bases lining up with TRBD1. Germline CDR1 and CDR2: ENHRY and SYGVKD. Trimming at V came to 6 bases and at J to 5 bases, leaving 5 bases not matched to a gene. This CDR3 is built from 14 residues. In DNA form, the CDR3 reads TGTGCCATCAGCTTGGGACAGGAGACCGGGGAGCTGTTTTTT. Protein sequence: CAISLGQETGELFF.

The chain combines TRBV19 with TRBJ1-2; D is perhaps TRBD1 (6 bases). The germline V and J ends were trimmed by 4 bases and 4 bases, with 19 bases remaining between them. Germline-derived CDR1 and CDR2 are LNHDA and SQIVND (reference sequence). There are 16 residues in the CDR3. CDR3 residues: CASSRSQGTALYGYTF. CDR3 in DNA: TGTGCCAGTAGTAGAAGTCAGGGGACCGCCCTCTATGGCTACACCTTC.

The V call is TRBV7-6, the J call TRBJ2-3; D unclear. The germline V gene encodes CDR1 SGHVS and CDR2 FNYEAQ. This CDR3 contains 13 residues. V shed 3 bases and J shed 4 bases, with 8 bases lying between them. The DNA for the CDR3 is TGTGCCAGCAGCTTCTACAACTCAGATACGCAGTATTTT. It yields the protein CASSFYNSDTQYF.

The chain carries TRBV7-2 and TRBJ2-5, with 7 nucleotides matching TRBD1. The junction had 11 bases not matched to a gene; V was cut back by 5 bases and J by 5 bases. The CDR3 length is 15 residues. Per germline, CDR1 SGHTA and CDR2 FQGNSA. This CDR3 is CASSAVSGGAETQYF. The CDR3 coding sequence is TGTGCCAGCAGCGCAGTATCAGGGGGAGCGGAGACCCAGTACTTC.

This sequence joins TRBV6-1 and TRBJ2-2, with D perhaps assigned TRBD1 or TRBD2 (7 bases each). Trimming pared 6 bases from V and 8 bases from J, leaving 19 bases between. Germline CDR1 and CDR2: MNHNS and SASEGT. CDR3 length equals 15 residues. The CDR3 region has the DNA TGTGCCAGCAGCGCCAGGGGGAGGGCGTCGGGGGAGCTGTTTTTT. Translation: CASSARGRASGELFF.

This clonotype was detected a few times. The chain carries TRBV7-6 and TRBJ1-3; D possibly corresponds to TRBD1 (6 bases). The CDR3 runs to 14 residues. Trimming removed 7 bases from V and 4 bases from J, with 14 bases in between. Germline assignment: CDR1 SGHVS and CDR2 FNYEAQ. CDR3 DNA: TGTGCCAGCACCGAGGGGGGTCCCGGAAACACCATATATTTT. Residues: CASTEGGPGNTIYF.

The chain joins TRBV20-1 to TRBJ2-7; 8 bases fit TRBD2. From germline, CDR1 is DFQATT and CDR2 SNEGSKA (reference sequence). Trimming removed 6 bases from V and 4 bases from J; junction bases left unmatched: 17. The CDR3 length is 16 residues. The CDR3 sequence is CSAPVLAAWGKYEQYF. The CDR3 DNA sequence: TGCAGTGCCCCAGTACTAGCGGCCTGGGGGAAATACGAGCAGTACTTC.

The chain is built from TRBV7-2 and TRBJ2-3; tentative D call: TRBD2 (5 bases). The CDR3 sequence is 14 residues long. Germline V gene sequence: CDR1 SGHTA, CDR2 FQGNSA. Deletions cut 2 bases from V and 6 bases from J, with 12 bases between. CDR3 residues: CASSLPGMADTQYF. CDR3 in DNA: TGTGCCAGCAGCTTACCGGGGATGGCGGATACGCAGTATTTT.